The 29 T cell receptor beta chains presented below share a single source sample, sequenced in a study of CD8 T cells in ankylosing spondylitis. TCRdb analysed the 5' RACE reads with MiXCR anew, one entry per CDR3 protein. The sample consists of about 240,000 distinct CDR3 sequences, 7.5% to 9% of them appearing once. Sequencing input: blood, either unsorted or a sorted T cell fraction (not recorded which). The source is a male donor with ankylosing spondylitis or in good health (not recorded which).

The sample holds many counts of this clonotype. V gene TRBV2 combines with J gene TRBJ2-5; D gene ambiguous. Germline V gene data show CDR1 as SNHLY and CDR2 as FYNNEI. This CDR3 is 13 amino acids long. With 2 bases removed from V and 3 bases from J, the gap between germline ends came to 7 bases. In DNA, the CDR3 is TGTGCCAGCAGTGAACAGTTAAAAGAGACCCAGTACTTC. Its protein is CASSEQLKETQYF.

This clonotype was recorded at least ten times. The chain uses TRBV4-1 and TRBJ2-7, with 7 bases identical to TRBD2. Germline V lookup: CDR1 MGHRA, CDR2 YSYEKL. J lost 0 bases, V lost 3 bases, and 8 bases had no gene match. This CDR3 has 16 residues. The DNA of the CDR3 is TGCGCCAGCAGCCAGAGTGGTCTAGCGGACTCCTACGAGCAGTACTTC. Translating it yields CASSQSGLADSYEQYF.

This clonotype showed up many times. The chain has TRBV21-1 and TRBJ2-4. TRBV21-1 represents a pseudogene. The CDR3 covers 15 residues. The CDR3 region has the DNA TGTGCCAGCAGCAAAGCCGAATTAGCCAAAAACATTCAGTACTTC. This sequence encodes CASSKAELAKNIQYF.

J is TRBJ2-7 and V is TRBV30; D gene unclear. V shed 4 bases and J shed 4 bases, with 8 bases lying between them. The CDR3 spans 11 residues. Germline CDR1 and CDR2: GTSNPN and SVGIG (reference sequence). The CDR3 is CAWTGAYEQYF. The CDR3 DNA follows: TGTGCCTGGACTGGCGCATACGAGCAGTACTTC.

This clonotype was observed many times. This chain links TRBV4-3 with TRBJ2-1; 7 bases are shared with TRBD2. Losses at the gene ends were 0 bases for V and 2 bases for J; bases not matched to a gene: 4. CDR1 is LGHNA and CDR2 is YSLEER in the germline V gene. The CDR3 contains 16 residues. The CDR3 bases are TGCGCCAGCAGCCAAGAAGGCGGGAGAACCTACAATGAGCAGTTCTTC. This gives the protein CASSQEGGRTYNEQFF.

This clonotype appeared many times. The chain links TRBV29-1 to TRBJ1-3, with D possibly TRBD1 on 6 matching bases. The CDR3 is made up of 13 amino acids. Trimming removed 5 bases at V and 8 bases at J, with 16 bases between. The germline V gene encodes CDR1 SQVTM and CDR2 ANQGSEA. The CDR3 region is CSVSRQVGDTIYF. The CDR3 region has the DNA TGCAGCGTTTCCCGACAGGTTGGGGACACCATATATTTT.

This clonotype occurred a few times. V is TRBV7-2 and J is TRBJ2-3, with no clear D. The CDR3 loop spans 17 amino acids. V was trimmed by 2 bases and J by 2 bases, leaving 17 bases between them. Germline V gives CDR1 SGHTA, CDR2 FQGNSA. The CDR3 DNA is TGTGCCAGCAGCTTATTAGGTTCCCCACGACTCACAGATACGCAGTATTTT. Its protein product is CASSLLGSPRLTDTQYF. The complete variable domain, with remaining parts taken from reference TRBV7-2 and TRBJ2-3, reads GAGVSQSPSNKVTEKGKDVELRCDPISGHTALYWYRQSLGQGLEFLIYFQGNSAPDKSGLPSDRFSAERTGGSVSTLTIQRTQQEDSAVYLCASSLLGSPRLTDTQYFGPGTRLTVL.

At least ten counts were recorded for this clonotype. The V gene is TRBV5-6, the J gene TRBJ2-1; TRBD2 matches at 9 bases. This CDR3 is 16 amino acids long. Germline CDR1 SGHDT, CDR2 YYEEEE. Trimming cost V 4 bases and J 4 bases; bases outside gene matches: 9. For the CDR3, the DNA is TGTGCCAGCAGCCTCGCCCCAGCGGGGGGTTACAATGAGCAGTTCTTC. Its protein product is CASSLAPAGGYNEQFF.

Ten or more counts support this clonotype. The rearrangement joins TRBV19 to TRBJ2-2, with D possibly matching TRBD2 (5 bases). V lost 5 bases, J lost 2 bases, and 12 bases lay in between. This CDR3 is built from 15 residues. CDR1 and CDR2 (germline): LNHDA, SQIVND (reference sequence). The CDR3 coding sequence is TGTGCCAGTAGTCGGGGTCTATCAAACACCGGGGAGCTGTTTTTT. This gives the protein CASSRGLSNTGELFF.

This clonotype was counted ten times or more. The chain recombines TRBV6-2 or TRBV6-3 with TRBJ2-3; perhaps D is TRBD1 or TRBD2 (6 bases each). Germline values: CDR1 MNHEY, CDR2 SVGEGT. The germline V and J ends were trimmed by 11 bases and 7 bases, with 19 bases remaining between them. CDR3 size: 13 residues. CDR3 region: CAFHGQGRHTQYF. The CDR3 coding sequence is TGTGCCTTTCACGGGCAGGGGAGGCATACGCAGTATTTT.

This clonotype was seen repeatedly, ten times or more. The chain has TRBV20-1 and TRBJ2-5; TRBD2 might be the D (5 bases). CDR1 DFQATT and CDR2 SNEGSKA come from the germline V gene (reference sequence). Trimming left V 3 bases short and J 2 bases short, with 7 bases between. The CDR3 totals 12 residues. CDR3 sequence (DNA): TGCAGTGCTAGGGACTCGCAAGAGACCCAGTACTTC. It encodes CSARDSQETQYF.

The sample holds many counts of this clonotype. The chain has TRBV12-3 or TRBV12-4 and TRBJ1-1; D not resolved. The germline V and J ends were trimmed by 6 bases and 2 bases, with 13 bases remaining between them. This CDR3 is 14 amino acids long. CDR3 sequence: CASSRGWGNTEAFF. CDR3 nucleotides: TGTGCCAGCAGCCGTGGGTGGGGAAACACTGAAGCTTTCTTT.

As for this clonotype: This could be a read error, since a much larger clone is one nucleotide away. The rearrangement uses TRBV7-2 and TRBJ2-3, with unresolved D. Near its end, the DNA agrees better with TRBJ1-5, so the J call may be wrong. The CDR3 consists of 14 residues. Looked up from germline, CDR1 is SGHTA and CDR2 is FQGNSA. CDR3 region: CASSLVMSTDTQHF. The CDR3 nucleotides are TGTGCCAGCAGCTTAGTTATGAGCACAGATACGCAGCATTTT.

This clonotype has ten or more counts. The chain uses TRBV4-2 and TRBJ2-6, with D unresolved. Germline CDR1 LGHNA, CDR2 YNFKEQ. This CDR3 is 14 amino acids long. V gave up 6 bases and J gave up 0 bases, with 6 bases separating them. Here the CDR3 DNA reads TGTGCCAGCAGTAAAAGCTCTGGGGCCAACGTCCTGACTTTC. Translated, it gives CASSKSSGANVLTF.

The CDR3 DNA reads TGCAGTGCTAGAGATAGGGAGGTGTGGACTGAAGCTTTCTTT. Residues: CSARDREVWTEAFF. The chain employs TRBV20-1 and TRBJ1-1; the D is unclear. Germline CDR1 is DFQATT and CDR2 is SNEGSKA (reference sequence). V was clipped by 0 bases and J by 5 bases, with 13 bases between them. The CDR3 covers 14 residues.

In its sample, this clonotype was seen many times. The chain combines TRBV20-1 with TRBJ1-1, with 12 bases fitting TRBD1. Unmatched junction bases numbered 10, after V lost 6 bases and J lost 5 bases. The CDR3 has 15 residues. Germline values: CDR1 DFQATT, CDR2 SNEGSKA (reference sequence). CDR3 amino acids: CSAHLPGQGATEAFF. The CDR3 coding sequence is TGCAGTGCGCACCTTCCGGGACAGGGGGCTACTGAAGCTTTCTTT.

Many counts were recorded for this clonotype. This chain joins TRBV12-3 or TRBV12-4 and TRBJ2-7, with 12 bases fitting TRBD2. The ends lost 3 bases at V and 5 bases at J; junction bases unmatched: 8. The CDR3 loop spans 16 amino acids. CDR3 loop: CASSLTGTSGRHEQYF. The CDR3 DNA sequence: TGTGCCAGCAGTTTGACCGGGACTAGCGGGCGACACGAGCAGTACTTC.

Many counts were recorded for this clonotype. The chain has TRBV29-1 and TRBJ2-1; D is unresolved. Germline CDR1 is SQVTM and CDR2 is ANQGSEA. The CDR3 has 11 amino acids. V shed 4 bases and J shed 8 bases, with 9 bases lying between them. For the CDR3, the DNA is TGCAGCGTTGTGAGGTTCGATGAGCAGTTCTTC. Translated: CSVVRFDEQFF.

This clonotype was seen at least ten times. The V and J genes are TRBV29-1 and TRBJ2-3; 10 bases are a match to TRBD1. This CDR3 has 17 amino acids. Germline V gene lookup returns CDR1 SQVTM and CDR2 ANQGSEA. V shed 6 bases, J shed 2 bases, and the junction held 14 bases outside the gene matches. CDR3 in amino acids: CSVSGGQGFFYTDTQYF. CDR3 DNA sequence: TGCAGCGTCTCAGGGGGACAGGGGTTCTTTTACACAGATACGCAGTATTTT.

The table lists this clonotype with many counts. The gene calls are TRBV20-1 and TRBJ1-3; D ambiguous. Trimming pared 3 bases from V and 6 bases from J, leaving 6 bases between. CDR3 size: 11 residues. CDR1 and CDR2 (germline): DFQATT, SNEGSKA (reference sequence). For the CDR3, the DNA is TGCAGTGCTAGTCGAACAAACACCATATATTTT. It yields the protein CSASRTNTIYF.

This chain connects TRBV11-2 to TRBJ2-7; 16 nucleotides match TRBD2. V was pared by 2 bases and J by 2 bases, with 6 bases of the junction left unmatched. Germline CDR1 is SGHAT and CDR2 is FQNNGV. This CDR3 has 18 amino acids. The CDR3 nucleotides are TGTGCCAGCAGCTTATTCTCGGGACTAGCGGGAGGGCCCTACGAGCAGTACTTC. Its protein is CASSLFSGLAGGPYEQYF.

The table lists this clonotype with many counts. This chain uses TRBV20-1 with TRBJ1-2; 7 bases are shared with TRBD1. Losses at the gene ends were 4 bases for V and 4 bases for J; bases not matched to a gene: 9. The CDR3 has 14 amino acids. CDR1 DFQATT and CDR2 SNEGSKA come from the germline V gene (reference sequence). The DNA for the CDR3 is TGCAGTGCTACGACAGGGCTTTCTAGCTATGGCTACACCTTC. Translating gives CSATTGLSSYGYTF.

This clonotype was seen many times. The gene calls are TRBV7-9 and TRBJ2-3; TRBD2 matches 7 bases. CDR1 is SEHNR, CDR2 FQNEAQ, per germline (reference sequence). V was clipped by 5 bases and J by 0 bases; unmatched bases: 8. CDR3 length: 16 residues. The CDR3 sequence is CASSLRVAGSTDTQYF. In DNA form, the CDR3 reads TGTGCCAGCAGCCTCCGGGTAGCGGGTAGCACAGATACGCAGTATTTT. The variable domain in full, with the rest retrieved from reference TRBV7-9 and TRBJ2-3, is DTGVSQNPRHKITKRGQNVTFRCDPISEHNRLYWYRQTLGQGPEFLTYFQNEAQLEKSRLLSDRFSAERPKGSFSTLEIQRTEQGDSAMYLCASSLRVAGSTDTQYFGPGTRLTVL.

The chain recombines TRBV5-1 with TRBJ2-2; either TRBD1 or TRBD2 may supply D (5 bases each). V shed 4 bases and J shed 4 bases, with 11 bases lying between them. The germline CDR1 and CDR2 sequences are SGHRS and YFSETQ. The CDR3 spans 14 residues. In nucleotides, the CDR3 is TGCGCCAGCAGCCCGGGACCCCTCACCGGGGAGCTGTTTTTT. Its protein is CASSPGPLTGELFF.

The chain joins TRBV5-1 to TRBJ2-7; 7 bases agree with TRBD1. V shed 5 bases, J shed 0 bases, and the junction held 8 bases outside the gene matches. The CDR3 spans 15 residues. The germline V gene has CDR1 SGHRS and CDR2 YFSETQ. DNA for the CDR3: TGCGCCAGCAGTACCGGGACAGCAAGCTCCTACGAGCAGTACTTC. As protein: CASSTGTASSYEQYF.

This clonotype has at least ten counts. The chain links TRBV20-1 to TRBJ2-5; 8 bases agree with TRBD2. CDR1 DFQATT and CDR2 SNEGSKA come from the germline V gene (reference sequence). CDR3 length: 15 residues. V was clipped by 3 bases and J by 2 bases; unmatched bases: 8. In DNA form, the CDR3 reads TGCAGTGCTAGTAGGCTAGCGGGCGATCAAGAGACCCAGTACTTC. Encoded protein: CSASRLAGDQETQYF.

This clonotype has ten or more counts. The chain is built from TRBV7-8 and TRBJ2-1, with TRBD2 as a possible D gene (6 bases). This CDR3 is 13 amino acids long. CDR1 and CDR2 from the germline V gene are SGHVS and FQNEAQ. Trimming shortened V by 5 bases and J by 7 bases, and 12 bases separated the two germline ends. The CDR3 DNA reads as TGTGCCAGCAGCACCCGGGACTCGAATGAGCAGTTCTTC. Translation gives CASSTRDSNEQFF.

This clonotype was observed many times. J is TRBJ2-1 and V is TRBV5-1; 8 positions agree with TRBD2. V gave up 0 bases and J gave up 8 bases; unmatched junction bases: 10. The CDR3 extends over 16 amino acids. Per germline, CDR1 SGHRS and CDR2 YFSETQ. CDR3 coding DNA: TGCGCCAGCAGCTTGGATGCGGGAGGAAGAAAGGATGAGCAGTTCTTC. Its translation is CASSLDAGGRKDEQFF.

In its sample, this clonotype was seen many times. The genes are TRBV20-1 and TRBJ2-3, with 7 nucleotides matching TRBD1. Germline values: CDR1 DFQATT, CDR2 SNEGSKA (reference sequence). V lost 4 bases and J lost 2; bases outside the gene matches: 3. There are 13 residues in the CDR3. The CDR3 DNA reads as TGCAGTGCTATACAGGGGCTCACAGATACGCAGTATTTT. Translating it yields CSAIQGLTDTQYF.